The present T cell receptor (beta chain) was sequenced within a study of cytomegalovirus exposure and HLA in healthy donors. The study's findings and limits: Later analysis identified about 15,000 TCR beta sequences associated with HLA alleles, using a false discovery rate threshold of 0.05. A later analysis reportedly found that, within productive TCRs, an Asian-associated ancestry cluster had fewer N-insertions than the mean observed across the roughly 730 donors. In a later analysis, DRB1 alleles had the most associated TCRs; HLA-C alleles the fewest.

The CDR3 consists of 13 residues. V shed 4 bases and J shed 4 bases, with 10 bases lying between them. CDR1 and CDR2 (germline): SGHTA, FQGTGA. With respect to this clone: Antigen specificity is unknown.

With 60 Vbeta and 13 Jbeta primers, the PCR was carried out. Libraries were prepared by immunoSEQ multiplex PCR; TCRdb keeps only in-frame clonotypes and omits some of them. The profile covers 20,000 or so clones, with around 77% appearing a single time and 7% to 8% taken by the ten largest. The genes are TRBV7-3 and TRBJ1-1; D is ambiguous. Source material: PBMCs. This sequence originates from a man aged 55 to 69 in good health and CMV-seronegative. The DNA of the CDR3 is TGTGCCAGCAGCTACAAGGAGGGCACTGAAGCTTTCTTT. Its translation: CASSYKEGTEAFF.